Here is one T cell receptor (beta chain) with its context. The target antigen is unknown. This CDR3 is built from 14 residues. Germline values: CDR1 SGHNT, CDR2 YYREEE (reference sequence). V trimming: 1 base; J trimming: 8 bases; junction bases outside the gene matches: 4. These data come from a study of cytomegalovirus exposure and HLA in healthy donors. Study-level findings and limits: Most likely, a cluster of highly shared sequence variants arose as a sequencing artifact. The authors enumerated over 150 TCR beta chains as linked to cytomegalovirus.

A multiplex PCR was run with 60 Vbeta primers and 13 Jbeta primers. Profiled with immunoSEQ multiplex PCR; TCRdb holds only in-frame clones, not every one. The sample carries about 89,000 clones, 75% to 80% recorded once. The chain recombines TRBV5-4 with TRBJ1-4, with 8 bases identical to TRBD1. The sequencing input was PBMCs. This receptor was obtained from a young man in good health and CMV-seronegative. The CDR3 region has the DNA TGTGCCAGCAGCTTGAAACAGGGGGAAGAAAAACTGTTTTTT. Protein sequence: CASSLKQGEEKLFF.